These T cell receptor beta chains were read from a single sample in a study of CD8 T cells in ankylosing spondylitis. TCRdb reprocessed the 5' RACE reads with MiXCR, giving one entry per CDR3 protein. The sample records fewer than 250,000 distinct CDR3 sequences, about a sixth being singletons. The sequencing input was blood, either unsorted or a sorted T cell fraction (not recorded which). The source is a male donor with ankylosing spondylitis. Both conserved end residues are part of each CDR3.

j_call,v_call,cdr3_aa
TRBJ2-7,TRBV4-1,CASSPDGQDYSYEQYF
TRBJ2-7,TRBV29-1,CSVQSGTGSSYEQYF
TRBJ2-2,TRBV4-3,CASSQGRREAGELFF
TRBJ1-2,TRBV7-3,CASSPLGAGDDGYTF
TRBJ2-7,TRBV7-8,CASSPAGTSIYEQYF
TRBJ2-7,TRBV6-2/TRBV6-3,CASRATNEQYF
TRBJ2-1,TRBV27,CASSLGGREFF
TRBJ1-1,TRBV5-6,CASSLSETDEAFF
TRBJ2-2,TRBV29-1,CSVERENTGELFF
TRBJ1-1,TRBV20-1,CSARVGGLNTEAFF
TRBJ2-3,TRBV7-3,CASSLTGGDTQYF
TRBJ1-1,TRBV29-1,CSVENRDRATEAFF
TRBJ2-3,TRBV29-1,CSVLGLAGASERDTQYF
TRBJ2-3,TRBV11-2,CASSSFIQQDTQYF
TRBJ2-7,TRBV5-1,CASSLGSGREVSYEQYF
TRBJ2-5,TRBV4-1,CASSQDFGSFETQYF
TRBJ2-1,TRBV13,CASSSTERQGNEQFF
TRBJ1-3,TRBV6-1,CASSPTGSGNTIYF
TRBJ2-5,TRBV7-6,CASSLDSRETQYF
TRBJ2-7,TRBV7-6,CASSKGQAGGSYEQYF
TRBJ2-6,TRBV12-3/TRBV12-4,CASTPSGQTGANVLTF
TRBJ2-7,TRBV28,CASSSEGMGQYF
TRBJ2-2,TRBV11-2,CASSPQGARPIAQNTGELFF
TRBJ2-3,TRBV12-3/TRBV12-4,CASTFSFDTQYF
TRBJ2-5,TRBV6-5,CASSFTGGLQETQYF
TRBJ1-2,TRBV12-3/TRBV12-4,CASSLSSQGVGYTF
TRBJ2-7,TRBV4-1,CASSQNSGGTYEQYF
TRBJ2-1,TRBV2,CASSEGLAIYNEQFF
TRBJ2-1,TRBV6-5,CASSYGTEQFF
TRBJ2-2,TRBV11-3,CASSDRGAWDTGELFF
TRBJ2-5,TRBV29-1,CSVEDGQIQETQYF